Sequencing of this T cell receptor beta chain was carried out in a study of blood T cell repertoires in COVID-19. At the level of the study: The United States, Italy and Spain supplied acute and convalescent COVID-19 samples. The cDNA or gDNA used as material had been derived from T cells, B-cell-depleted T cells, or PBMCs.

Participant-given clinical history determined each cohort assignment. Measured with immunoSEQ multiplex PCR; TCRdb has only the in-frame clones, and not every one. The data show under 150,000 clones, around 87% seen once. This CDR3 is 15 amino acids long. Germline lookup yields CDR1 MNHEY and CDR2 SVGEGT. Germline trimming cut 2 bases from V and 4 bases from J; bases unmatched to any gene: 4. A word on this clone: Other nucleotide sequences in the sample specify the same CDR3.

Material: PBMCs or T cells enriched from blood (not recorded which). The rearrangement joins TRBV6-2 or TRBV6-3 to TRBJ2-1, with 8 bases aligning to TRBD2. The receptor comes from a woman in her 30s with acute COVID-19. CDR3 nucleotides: TGTGCCAGCAGTTACGGGGTAGCGGGATACAATGAGCAGTTCTTC. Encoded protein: CASSYGVAGYNEQFF.